This T cell receptor (beta chain) emerged from a study of T cell responses to AZD1222 COVID-19 vaccine. V was clipped by 7 bases and J by 5 bases; unmatched bases: 13. CDR1 is MDHEN, CDR2 SYDVKM, per germline. The CDR3 covers 15 residues. Some clones are missing from TCRdb's copy, which holds only in-frame ones; the method was immunoSEQ multiplex PCR. Among roughly 87,000 clones listed, approximately 90% were seen once. The sample was peripheral blood, taken 28 days after the second AZD1222 dose. This sequence originates from an adult who received the AZD1222 COVID-19 vaccine. The J gene is TRBJ1-1, the V gene TRBV28; 7 bases are a match to TRBD1. Here the CDR3 DNA reads TGTGCCAGCACCCTACCGGACAGGCGTGAGACTGAAGCTTTCTTT. Amino acids: CASTLPDRRETEAFF.